This TCR beta chain was documented in a study of OX40 agonist ivuxolimab in advanced cancers. Study background: Ivuxolimab, an antibody acting as an agonist of OX40 (CD134), was used to treat patients. Three patients had partial responses: one hepatocellular carcinoma, two cutaneous melanoma.

Germline V CDR1 and CDR2: DFQATT, SNEGSKA (reference sequence). The germline V and J ends were trimmed by 3 bases and 1 base, with 3 bases remaining between them. The CDR3 runs to 11 residues. On this clone: Its antigen is not identified. Other DNA sequences in this sample translate to the same CDR3.

TCRdb's copy holds only in-frame clones and misses some; the assay was immunoSEQ multiplex PCR. The sample has roughly 80,000 clones; roughly 90% are singletons. General observations from the study: Several nonresponders also turned out to have low normalized T-cell clonal expansion. Expanded peripheral T-cell antigen specificity went undetermined.

The V and J genes are TRBV20-1 and TRBJ1-1; D remains ambiguous. This clonotype was sampled from an adult with an advanced solid tumor such as melanoma, head and neck, liver or kidney cancer. Sequences were derived from CD4+ or CD8+ T cells sorted from blood, sampled in a trial of the OX40 agonist ivuxolimab. The CDR3 nucleotides are TGCAGTGCTAGGGGGAACACTGAAGCTTTCTTT. Its protein is CSARGNTEAFF.